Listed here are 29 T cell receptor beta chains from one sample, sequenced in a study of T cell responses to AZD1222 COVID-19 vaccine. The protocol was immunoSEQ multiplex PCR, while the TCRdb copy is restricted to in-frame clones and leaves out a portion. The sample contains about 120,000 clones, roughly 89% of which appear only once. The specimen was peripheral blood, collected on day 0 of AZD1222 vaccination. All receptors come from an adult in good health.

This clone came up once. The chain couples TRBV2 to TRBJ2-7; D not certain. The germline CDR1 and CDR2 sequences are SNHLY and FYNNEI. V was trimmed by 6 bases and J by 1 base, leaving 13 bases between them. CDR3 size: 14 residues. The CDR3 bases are TGTGCCAGCAGCCCCTCGGTGGGGTCCTACGAGCAGTACTTC. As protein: CASSPSVGSYEQYF.

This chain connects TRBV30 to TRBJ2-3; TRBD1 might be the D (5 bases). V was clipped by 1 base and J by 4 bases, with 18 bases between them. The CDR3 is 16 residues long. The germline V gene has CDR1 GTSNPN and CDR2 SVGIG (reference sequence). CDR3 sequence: CAWSGPTDWYSDTQYF. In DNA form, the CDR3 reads TGTGCCTGGAGTGGACCGACAGATTGGTACTCAGATACGCAGTATTTT.

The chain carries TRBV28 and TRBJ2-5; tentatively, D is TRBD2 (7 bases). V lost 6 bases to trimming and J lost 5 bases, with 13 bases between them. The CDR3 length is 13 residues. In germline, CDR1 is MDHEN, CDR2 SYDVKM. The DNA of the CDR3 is TGTGCCAGCAGACCGGGGGGCCTTGAGACCCAGTACTTC. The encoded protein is CASRPGGLETQYF.

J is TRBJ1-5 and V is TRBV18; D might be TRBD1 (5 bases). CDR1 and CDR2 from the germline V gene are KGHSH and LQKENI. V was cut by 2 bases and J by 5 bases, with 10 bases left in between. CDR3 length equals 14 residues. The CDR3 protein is CASSPSQGDQPQHF. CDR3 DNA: TGTGCCAGCTCACCAAGTCAGGGCGATCAGCCCCAGCATTTT.

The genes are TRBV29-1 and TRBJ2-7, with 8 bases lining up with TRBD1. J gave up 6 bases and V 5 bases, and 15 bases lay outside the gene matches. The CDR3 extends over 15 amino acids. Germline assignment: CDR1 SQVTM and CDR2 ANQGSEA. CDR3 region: CSVRDQPGQAAEQYF. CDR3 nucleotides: TGCAGCGTTCGAGACCAGCCGGGACAGGCCGCCGAGCAGTACTTC.

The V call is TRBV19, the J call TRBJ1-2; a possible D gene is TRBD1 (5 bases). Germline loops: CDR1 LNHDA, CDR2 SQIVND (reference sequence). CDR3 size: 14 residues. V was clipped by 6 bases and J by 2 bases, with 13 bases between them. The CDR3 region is CASRRGGINYGYTF. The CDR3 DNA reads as TGTGCCAGTAGAAGGGGCGGGATCAACTATGGCTACACCTTC.

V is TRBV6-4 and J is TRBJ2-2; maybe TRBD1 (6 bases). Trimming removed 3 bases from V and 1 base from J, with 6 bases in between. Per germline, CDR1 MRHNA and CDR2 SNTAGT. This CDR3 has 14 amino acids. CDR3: CASSEQGNTGELFF. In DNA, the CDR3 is TGTGCCAGCAGTGAACAGGGGAACACCGGGGAGCTGTTTTTT.

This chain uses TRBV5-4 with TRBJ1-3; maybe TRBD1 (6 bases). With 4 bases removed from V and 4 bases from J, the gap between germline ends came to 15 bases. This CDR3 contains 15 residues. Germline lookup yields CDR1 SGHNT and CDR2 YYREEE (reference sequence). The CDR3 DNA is TGTGCCAGCAGCCCGGATGGACAGATAGGAAACACCATATATTTT. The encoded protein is CASSPDGQIGNTIYF. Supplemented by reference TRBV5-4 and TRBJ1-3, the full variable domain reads ETGVTQSPTHLIKTRGQQVTLRCSSQSGHNTVSWYQQALGQGPQFIFQYYREEENGRGNFPPRFSGLQFPNYSSELNVNALELDDSALYLCASSPDGQIGNTIYFGEGSWLTVV.

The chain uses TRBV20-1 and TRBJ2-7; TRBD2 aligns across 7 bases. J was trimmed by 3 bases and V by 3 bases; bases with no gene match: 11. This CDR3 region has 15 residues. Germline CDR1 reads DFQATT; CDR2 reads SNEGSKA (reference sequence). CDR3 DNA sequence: TGCAGTGCTAGTCCCCGGCTAGCGGTTCACTACGAGCAGTACTTC. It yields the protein CSASPRLAVHYEQYF.

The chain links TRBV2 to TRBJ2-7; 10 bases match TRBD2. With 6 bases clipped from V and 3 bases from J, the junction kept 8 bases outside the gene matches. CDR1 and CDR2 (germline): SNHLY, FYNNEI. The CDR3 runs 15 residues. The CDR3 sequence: CASRATSGVIYEQYF. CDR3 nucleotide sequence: TGTGCCAGCAGGGCCACTAGCGGGGTTATCTACGAGCAGTACTTC.

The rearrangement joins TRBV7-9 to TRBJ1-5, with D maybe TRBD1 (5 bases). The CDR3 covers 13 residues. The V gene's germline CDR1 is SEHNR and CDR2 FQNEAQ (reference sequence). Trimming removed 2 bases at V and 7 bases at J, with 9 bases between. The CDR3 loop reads CASSLWGEQPQHF. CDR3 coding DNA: TGTGCCAGCAGCTTATGGGGCGAACAGCCCCAGCATTTT.

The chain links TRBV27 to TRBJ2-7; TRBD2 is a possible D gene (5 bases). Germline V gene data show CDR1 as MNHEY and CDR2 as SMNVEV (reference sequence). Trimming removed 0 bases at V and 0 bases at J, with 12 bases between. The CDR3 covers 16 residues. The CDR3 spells CASSLSKRGFSYEQYF. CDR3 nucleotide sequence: TGTGCCAGCAGTTTATCGAAGCGAGGGTTCTCCTACGAGCAGTACTTC.

CDR3 sequence (DNA): TGCGCCACGAAGCGGGAGGGGAACACCGGGGAGCTGTTTTTT. Translating gives CATKREGNTGELFF. The chain carries TRBV10-2 and TRBJ2-2; 10 bases line up with TRBD2. CDR1 is WSHSY, CDR2 SAAADI, per germline. V lost 10 bases and J lost 1; bases outside the gene matches: 3. The CDR3 consists of 14 residues.

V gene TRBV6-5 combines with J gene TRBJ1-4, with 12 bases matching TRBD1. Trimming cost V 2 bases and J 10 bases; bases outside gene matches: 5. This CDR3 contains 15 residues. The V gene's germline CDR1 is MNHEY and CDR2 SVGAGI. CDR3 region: CASSYGTGGGGKLFF. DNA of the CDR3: TGTGCCAGCAGTTACGGGACAGGGGGCGGAGGAAAACTGTTTTTT.

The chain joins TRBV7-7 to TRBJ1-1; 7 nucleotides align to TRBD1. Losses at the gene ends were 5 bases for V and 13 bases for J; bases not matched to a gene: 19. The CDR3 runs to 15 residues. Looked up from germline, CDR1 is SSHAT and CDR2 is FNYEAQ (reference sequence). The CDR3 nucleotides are TGTGCCAGCAGCCCGGAGGGGGCCCAGTATGGTAAGGGTTTCTTT. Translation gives CASSPEGAQYGKGFF. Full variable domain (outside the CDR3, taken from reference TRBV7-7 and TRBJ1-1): GAGVSQSPRYKVTKRGQDVTLRCDPISSHATLYWYQQALGQGPEFLTYFNYEAQPDKSGLPSDRFSAERPEGSISTLTIQRTEQRDSAMYRCASSPEGAQYGKGFFGQGTRLTVV.

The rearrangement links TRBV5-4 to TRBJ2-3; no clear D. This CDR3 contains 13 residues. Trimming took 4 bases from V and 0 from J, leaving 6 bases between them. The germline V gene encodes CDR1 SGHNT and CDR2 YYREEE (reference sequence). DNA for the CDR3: TGTGCCAGCAGCCCCGCCAGCACAGATACGCAGTATTTT. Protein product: CASSPASTDTQYF.

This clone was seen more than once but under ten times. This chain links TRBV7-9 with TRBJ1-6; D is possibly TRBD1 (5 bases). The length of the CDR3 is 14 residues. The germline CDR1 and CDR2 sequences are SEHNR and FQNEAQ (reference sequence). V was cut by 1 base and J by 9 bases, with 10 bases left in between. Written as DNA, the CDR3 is TGTGCCAGCAGCTTAGGAGAAGGGGCTTCACCCCTCCACTTT. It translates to CASSLGEGASPLHF.

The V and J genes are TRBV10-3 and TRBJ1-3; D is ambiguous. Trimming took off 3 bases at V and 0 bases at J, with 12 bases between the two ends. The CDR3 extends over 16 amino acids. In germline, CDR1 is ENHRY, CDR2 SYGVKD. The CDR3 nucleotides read TGTGCCATCAGTGACCCTGACCCCCGCTCTGGAAACACCATATATTTT. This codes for CAISDPDPRSGNTIYF.

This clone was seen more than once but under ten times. Here the CDR3 DNA reads TGTGCCAGCAGCGCGGACAGGGGAACTCGGTCACCCCTCCACTTT. It yields the protein CASSADRGTRSPLHF. The chain combines TRBV13 with TRBJ1-6; 9 bases are shared with TRBD1. V gave up 5 bases and J gave up 10 bases; unmatched junction bases: 9. CDR1 is PRHDT and CDR2 is FYEKMQ in the germline V gene (reference sequence). CDR3 length: 15 amino acids.

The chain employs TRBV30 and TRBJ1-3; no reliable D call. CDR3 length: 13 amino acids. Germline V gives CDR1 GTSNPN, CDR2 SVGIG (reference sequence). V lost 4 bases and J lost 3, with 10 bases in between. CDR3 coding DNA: TGTGCCTGGATAGGGAGCGGTGGAAACACCATATATTTT. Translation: CAWIGSGGNTIYF.

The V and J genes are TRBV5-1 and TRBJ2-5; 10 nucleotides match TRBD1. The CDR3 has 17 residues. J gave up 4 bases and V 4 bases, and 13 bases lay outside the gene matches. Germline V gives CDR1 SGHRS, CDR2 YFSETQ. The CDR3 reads CASSLTGARDRGETQYF. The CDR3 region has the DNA TGCGCCAGCAGCCTGACTGGGGCCCGGGACAGGGGAGAGACCCAGTACTTC.

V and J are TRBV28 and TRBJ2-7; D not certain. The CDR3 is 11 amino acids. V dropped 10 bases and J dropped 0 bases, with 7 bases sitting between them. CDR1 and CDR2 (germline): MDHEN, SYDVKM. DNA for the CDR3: TGTGCCACCGGGTACTCCTACGAGCAGTACTTC. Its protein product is CATGYSYEQYF.

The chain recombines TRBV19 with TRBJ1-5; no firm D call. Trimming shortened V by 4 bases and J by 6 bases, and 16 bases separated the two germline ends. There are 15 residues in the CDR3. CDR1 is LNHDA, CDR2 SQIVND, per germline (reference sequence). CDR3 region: CASSTQAFFSQPQHF. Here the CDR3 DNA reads TGTGCCAGTAGTACCCAGGCATTTTTTAGTCAGCCCCAGCATTTT.

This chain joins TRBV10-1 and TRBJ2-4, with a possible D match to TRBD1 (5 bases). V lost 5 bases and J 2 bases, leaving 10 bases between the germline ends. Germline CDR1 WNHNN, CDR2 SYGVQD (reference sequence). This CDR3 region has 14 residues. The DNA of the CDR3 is TGCGCCAGCAGTCTAGGACAACCCAAAAACATTCAGTACTTC. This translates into CASSLGQPKNIQYF.

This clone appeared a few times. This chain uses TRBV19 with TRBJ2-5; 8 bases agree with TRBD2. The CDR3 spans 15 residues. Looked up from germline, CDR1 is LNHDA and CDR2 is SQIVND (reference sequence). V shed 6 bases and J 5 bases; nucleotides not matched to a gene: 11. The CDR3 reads CASRLYGTRPETQYF. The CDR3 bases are TGTGCCAGTAGGTTATACGGGACTAGACCGGAGACCCAGTACTTC.

The CDR3 DNA reads TGTGCCAGCAGACCTACAGGGGGTACCACTGAAGCTTTCTTT. Translated: CASRPTGGTTEAFF. This rearrangement joins TRBV3-1 (or the pseudogene TRBV3-2) to TRBJ1-1; 8 positions agree with TRBD1. V gave up 6 bases and J gave up 4 bases; unmatched junction bases: 7. The CDR3 is made up of 14 amino acids. CDR1 LGHDT and CDR2 YNNKEL come from the germline V gene (reference sequence).

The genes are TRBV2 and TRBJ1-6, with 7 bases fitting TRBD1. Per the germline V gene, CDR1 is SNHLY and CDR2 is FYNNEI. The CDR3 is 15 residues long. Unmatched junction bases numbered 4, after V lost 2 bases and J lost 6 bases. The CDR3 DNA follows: TGTGCCAGCAGTGAATGGGGGACAGCTAATTCACCCCTCCACTTT. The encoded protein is CASSEWGTANSPLHF. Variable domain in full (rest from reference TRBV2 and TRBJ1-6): EPEVTQTPSHQVTQMGQEVILRCVPISNHLYFYWYRQILGQKVEFLVSFYNNEISEKSEIFDDQFSVERPDGSNFTLKIRSTKLEDSAMYFCASSEWGTANSPLHFGNGTRLTVT.

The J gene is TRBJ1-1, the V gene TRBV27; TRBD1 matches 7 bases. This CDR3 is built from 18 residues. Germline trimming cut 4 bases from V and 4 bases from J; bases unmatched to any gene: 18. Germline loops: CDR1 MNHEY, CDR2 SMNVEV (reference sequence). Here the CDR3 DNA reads TGTGCCAGCAGTTCCCCCTACATTTCGACAGGGAGGGGCACTGAAGCTTTCTTT. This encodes CASSSPYISTGRGTEAFF.

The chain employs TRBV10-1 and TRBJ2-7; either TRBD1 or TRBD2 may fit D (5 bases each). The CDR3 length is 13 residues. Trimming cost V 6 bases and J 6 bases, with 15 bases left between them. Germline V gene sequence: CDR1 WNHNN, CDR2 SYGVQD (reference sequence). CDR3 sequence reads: CASRGETPPEQYF. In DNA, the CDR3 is TGCGCCAGCAGGGGGGAAACCCCCCCCGAGCAGTACTTC.